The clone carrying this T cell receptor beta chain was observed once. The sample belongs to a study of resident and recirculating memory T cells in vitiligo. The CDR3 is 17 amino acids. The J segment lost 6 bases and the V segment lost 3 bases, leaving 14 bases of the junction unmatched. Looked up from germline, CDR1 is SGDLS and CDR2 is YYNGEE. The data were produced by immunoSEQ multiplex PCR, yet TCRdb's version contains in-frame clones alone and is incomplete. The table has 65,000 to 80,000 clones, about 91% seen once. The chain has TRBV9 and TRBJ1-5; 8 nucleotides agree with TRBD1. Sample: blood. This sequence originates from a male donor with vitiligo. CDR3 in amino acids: CASSAEEDRELCQPQHF. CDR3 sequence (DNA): TGTGCCAGCAGCGCGGAGGAGGACAGGGAATTGTGTCAGCCCCAGCATTTT.